This TCR beta chain is from a study of OX40 agonist ivuxolimab in advanced cancers. Study-level background: Dosing consisted of intravenous ivuxolimab at 0.01 to 10 mg/kg every 2 weeks.

The ends were cut back, 5 bases at V and 4 bases at J, with 12 bases in the middle. This CDR3 spans 13 amino acids. Germline CDR1 is KGHSH and CDR2 is LQKENI. About this clone: Its target is not known.

The protocol was immunoSEQ multiplex PCR, while the TCRdb copy is restricted to in-frame clones and leaves out a portion. Among tens of thousands of clones listed, about nine tenths were seen once. Study outcomes and limitations: Not determined was the antigen specificity of the expanded peripheral T cells. CD4+ and CD8+ blood T cells expanded clonally by week 6 at 0.1 to 3.0 mg/kg.

This sequence joins TRBV18 and TRBJ2-7; D might be TRBD1 (5 bases). This specimen was CD4+ or CD8+ T cells sorted from blood, taken in a trial of the OX40 agonist ivuxolimab. The sequence was obtained from an adult with an advanced solid tumor such as melanoma, head and neck, liver or kidney cancer. The CDR3: CASSATVLYEQYF. In nucleotides, the CDR3 is TGTGCCAGCTCAGCGACAGTCCTATACGAGCAGTACTTC.